The clone carrying this TCR beta chain was found many times. Its specificity is unknown. Investigators took RNA and DNA out together from 20-30 mg of unsorted bulk tissue. From germline, CDR1 is MNHEY and CDR2 SVGAGI. The length of the CDR3 is 15 residues. The V and J ends lost 5 bases and 5 bases respectively, with 16 bases between them. This sample is part of a study of tumor-infiltrating lymphocytes in primary liver carcinoma. The researchers produced TCR beta cDNA from 500 ng total RNA with a constant-region primer. Libraries covering TCR beta were generated through three nested multiplex PCR rounds (using a slightly modified ARM-PCR). TRBV1-TRBV30 forward primers paired with a C-beta reverse primer were used in the first two PCR rounds, which ran about 11 cycles each. MiXCR was run by TCRdb on the multiplex PCR reads, yielding one entry per CDR3 protein. The data contain some 95,000 distinct CDR3 sequences, around 68% of them seen just once; the ten biggest clones take up 25% to 35%.

Findings of the study overall: Tumor tissue displayed a significantly greater top-250-clone fraction than blood (p = 0.039).

V is TRBV6-5 and J is TRBJ2-1, with D possibly being TRBD2 (5 bases). The sample comprised tumor-adjacent normal liver tissue. This receptor was obtained from a man aged 40-49 years with primary liver carcinoma and hepatitis B virus infection. DNA of the CDR3: TGTGCCAGCAGTCCACTAGATCCCCCGGACAATGAGCAGTTCTTC. Amino acids: CASSPLDPPDNEQFF.